The rows below give T cell receptor beta chains drawn from one sample of a study of T cells in Graves' hyperthyroidism and ophthalmopathy. TCRdb re-called the multiplex PCR reads through MiXCR, storing one row per CDR3 protein. The sample lists roughly 650,000 distinct CDR3 sequences, around 15% occurring once. The sequenced sample consisted of blood. Receptors originate from a woman aged 40 to 50 with Graves' ophthalmopathy. Each CDR3 is given with its conserved first and last residue. Fields, in order: V gene, clone size, D gene, J gene, CDR3 DNA, CDR3 protein. A D gene is named only where the DNA matches it firmly. Expanded clones get a size class; other rows say once, few or many, or leave the size out.

>TRBV18|many|.|TRBJ2-7
TGTGCCAGCTCACCACCCGCAGGGTCCTACGAGCAGTACTTC
CASSPPAGSYEQYF
>TRBV15|many|TRBD2|TRBJ2-1
TGTGCCACCAAGTTGACTAGCGGGAGCAATGAGCAGTTCTTC
CATKLTSGSNEQFF
>TRBV12-3/TRBV12-4|many|.|TRBJ2-1
TGTGCCAGCAGTGGGACACTCTCCTACAATGAGCAGTTCTTC
CASSGTLSYNEQFF
>TRBV29-1|.|TRBD2|TRBJ2-1
TGCAGCGTCCACCAAGCGGGGAATGAGCAGTTCTTC
CSVHQAGNEQFF
>TRBV5-5|few|TRBD1|TRBJ1-4
TGTGCCAGCAGCTTTTCGACAGGGAGTGGTGAAAAACTGTTTTTT
CASSFSTGSGEKLFF
>TRBV6-1|few|TRBD1|TRBJ1-4
TGTGCCAGCCATACACCGGGACAGATAAATGAAAAACTGTTTTTT
CASHTPGQINEKLFF
>TRBV20-1|many|.|TRBJ2-7
TGCAGTGCTAGAGATGCAGCCCTCTCCTACGAGCAGTACTTC
CSARDAALSYEQYF
>TRBV5-1|many|TRBD2|TRBJ2-1
TGCGCCAGCAGCTCGCTATGGACTAGCGGAGACTACAATGAGCAGTTCTTC
CASSSLWTSGDYNEQFF
>TRBV6-1|many|.|TRBJ2-1
TGTGCCAGCAGCCTCGACCCTAGTTATAATGAGCAGTTCTTC
CASSLDPSYNEQFF
>TRBV4-1|many|TRBD1|TRBJ1-4
TGCGCCAGCAGCCAGCCCACAGCCGAGACAGGGAAAAAACTGTTTTTT
CASSQPTAETGKKLFF
>TRBV28|few|.|TRBJ1-5
TGTGCCAGCAGTTTTTCCAGAAATAGCAATCAGCCCCAGCATTTT
CASSFSRNSNQPQHF
>TRBV7-2|few|.|TRBJ2-2
TGTGCCAGCAGATTCACTAGCCAGATAAGGAACACCGGGGAGCTGTTTTTT
CASRFTSQIRNTGELFF
>TRBV7-9|.|.|TRBJ2-1
TGTGCCAGCAGCTTATTTGGCAATAAGCAGTTCTTC
CASSLFGNKQFF
>TRBV4-1|many|.|TRBJ2-5
TGCGCCAGCAGCCCTCCCGAGCAGAAGACCCAGTACTTC
CASSPPEQKTQYF
>TRBV30|many|.|TRBJ2-7
TGTGCCTGGAGTCCCCAGGGCTACGAGCAGTACTTC
CAWSPQGYEQYF
>TRBV20-1|many|TRBD1|TRBJ2-3
TGCAGTGCTAGACCGTTTGGACAGGGCCTTTCAGCGCAGTATTTT
CSARPFGQGLSAQYF
>TRBV19|.|TRBD1|TRBJ2-7
TGTGCCAGTAATTGGACAGGGTCCCACGAGCAGTACTTC
CASNWTGSHEQYF
>TRBV2|many|TRBD1|TRBJ2-7
TGTGCCAGCAGACGACCGGGACAGGGCGACGAGCAGTACTTC
CASRRPGQGDEQYF
>TRBV20-1|many|TRBD2|TRBJ2-3
TGCAGTGCTTACCTAGCGGGGGGCACAGATACGCAGTATTTT
CSAYLAGGTDTQYF
>TRBV28|many|.|TRBJ1-5
TGTGCCAGCAGTTTATACGGAAATAGCAATCAGCCCCAGCATTTT
CASSLYGNSNQPQHF
>TRBV27|.|.|TRBJ1-2
TGTGCCAGCAGTTCCGACCGGGGGAACTATGGCTACACCTTC
CASSSDRGNYGYTF
>TRBV5-1|many|TRBD2|TRBJ2-7
TGCGCCAGCAGCTTAGGGGCGGGAGTGTTCGAGCAGTACTTC
CASSLGAGVFEQYF
>TRBV11-2|many|.|TRBJ2-7
TGTGCCAGCAGCCTCCACGGGGCGCGTGAGCAGTACTTC
CASSLHGAREQYF
>TRBV2|many|TRBD2|TRBJ2-7
TGTGCCAGCAGCAATTTAGCGGGGGAGCAGTACTTC
CASSNLAGEQYF
>TRBV27|.|TRBD2|TRBJ2-1
TGTGCCAGCAGTATTCAGCTACTAGCGGGAGGAAACAATGAGCAGTTCTTC
CASSIQLLAGGNNEQFF
>TRBV28|many|.|TRBJ2-5
TGTGCCAGCAGTCCAAGACTACTGCAAGAGACCCAGTACTTC
CASSPRLLQETQYF
>TRBV2|many|.|TRBJ2-7
TGTGCCAGCAGAGGGGAGGTCCAATGGGAGTACTTC
CASRGEVQWEYF
>TRBV20-1|few|TRBD1|TRBJ1-2
TGCAGTGCTAGAGATCGGGTGGGGCCAGGGGGTGGCTACACCTTC
CSARDRVGPGGGYTF
>TRBV20-1|many|TRBD2|TRBJ2-1
TGCAGTGCAGAACCGGGACTAGTTTCGAATGAGCAGTTCTTC
CSAEPGLVSNEQFF
>TRBV7-9|few|.|TRBJ2-5
TGTGCCAGCAGCTTGAACGCTGCGGCGACCCAGTACTTC
CASSLNAAATQYF
>TRBV6-1|many|.|TRBJ2-1
TGTGCCAGCGTTGAGGGGGTGAGCTCCTACAATGAGCAGTTCTTC
CASVEGVSSYNEQFF
>TRBV15|few|TRBD1|TRBJ1-5
TGTGCCACCAGCCCGGCAGGGGGCTTACGCAATCAGCCCCAGCATTTT
CATSPAGGLRNQPQHF
>TRBV5-1|many|.|TRBJ2-1
TGCGCCAGCAGCTTGGTAGCCGACAGTTACAATGAGCAGTTCTTC
CASSLVADSYNEQFF
>TRBV5-1|.|.|TRBJ2-7
TGCGCCAGCAGGTATAAGGACGCAGGGGTATACGAGCAGTACTTC
CASRYKDAGVYEQYF
>TRBV11-2|many|.|TRBJ1-1
TGTGCCAGCAGCTTGACCGGGACCATGAACACTGAAGCTTTCTTT
CASSLTGTMNTEAFF
>TRBV6-1|many|.|TRBJ2-2
TGTGCCAGCAGTGAAGCGGAAACCGGGGAGCTGTTTTTT
CASSEAETGELFF
>TRBV19|.|.|TRBJ2-1
TGTGCCAGTGGTATAGGATCTAATGAGCAGTTCTTC
CASGIGSNEQFF
>TRBV24-1|.|.|TRBJ1-5
TGTGCCACCAGGGGTCGTGGCGATAGCAATCAGCCCCAGCATTTT
CATRGRGDSNQPQHF
>TRBV27|many|.|TRBJ2-7
TGTGCCAGCAGTCCCACCGGCCGGACCTATACCTCCTACGAGCAGTACTTC
CASSPTGRTYTSYEQYF
>TRBV9|.|.|TRBJ1-1
TGTGCCAGCAGCCCCTTCCATATGGGCGCGAACACTGAAGCTTTCTTT
CASSPFHMGANTEAFF
>TRBV29-1|.|TRBD1|TRBJ2-2
TGCAGCGTTGAAAGGGGGCCCGGGGAGCTGTTTTTT
CSVERGPGELFF
>TRBV2|many|TRBD2|TRBJ2-3
TGTGCCAGCAAACGGAGGATACTAGCGGGTAGCACAGATACGCAGTATTTT
CASKRRILAGSTDTQYF
>TRBV6-5|many|.|TRBJ2-7
TGTGCCAGCAGTTACTCGTTCCCAGGTGGGACGGGCTCCTACGAGCAGTACTTC
CASSYSFPGGTGSYEQYF
>TRBV27|many|.|TRBJ2-3
TGTGCCAGCAGTTTAAGGGGTGCTAGCACAGATACGCAGTATTTT
CASSLRGASTDTQYF
>TRBV20-1|few|TRBD2|TRBJ2-2
TGCAGTGCGGGGGGGAGAGGCGGGAACACCGGGGAGCTGTTTTTT
CSAGGRGGNTGELFF
>TRBV5-1|.|TRBD1|TRBJ1-1
TGCGCCAGCAGCTTAGGACAGGGGTTGGGTACTGAAGCTTTCTTT
CASSLGQGLGTEAFF